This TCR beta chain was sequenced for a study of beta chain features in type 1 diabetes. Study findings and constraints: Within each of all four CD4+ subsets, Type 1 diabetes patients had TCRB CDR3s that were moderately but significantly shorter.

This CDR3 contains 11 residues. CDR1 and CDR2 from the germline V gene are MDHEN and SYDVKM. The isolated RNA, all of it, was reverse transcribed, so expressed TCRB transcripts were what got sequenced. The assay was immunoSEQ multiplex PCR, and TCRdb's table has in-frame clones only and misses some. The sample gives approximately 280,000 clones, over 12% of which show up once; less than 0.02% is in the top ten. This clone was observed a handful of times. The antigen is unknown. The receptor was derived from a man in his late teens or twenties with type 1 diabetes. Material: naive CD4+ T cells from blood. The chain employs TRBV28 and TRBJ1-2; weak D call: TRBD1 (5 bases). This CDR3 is CVVWGGYGYTF. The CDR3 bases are TGTGTCGTATGGGGGGGCTATGGCTACACCTTC.